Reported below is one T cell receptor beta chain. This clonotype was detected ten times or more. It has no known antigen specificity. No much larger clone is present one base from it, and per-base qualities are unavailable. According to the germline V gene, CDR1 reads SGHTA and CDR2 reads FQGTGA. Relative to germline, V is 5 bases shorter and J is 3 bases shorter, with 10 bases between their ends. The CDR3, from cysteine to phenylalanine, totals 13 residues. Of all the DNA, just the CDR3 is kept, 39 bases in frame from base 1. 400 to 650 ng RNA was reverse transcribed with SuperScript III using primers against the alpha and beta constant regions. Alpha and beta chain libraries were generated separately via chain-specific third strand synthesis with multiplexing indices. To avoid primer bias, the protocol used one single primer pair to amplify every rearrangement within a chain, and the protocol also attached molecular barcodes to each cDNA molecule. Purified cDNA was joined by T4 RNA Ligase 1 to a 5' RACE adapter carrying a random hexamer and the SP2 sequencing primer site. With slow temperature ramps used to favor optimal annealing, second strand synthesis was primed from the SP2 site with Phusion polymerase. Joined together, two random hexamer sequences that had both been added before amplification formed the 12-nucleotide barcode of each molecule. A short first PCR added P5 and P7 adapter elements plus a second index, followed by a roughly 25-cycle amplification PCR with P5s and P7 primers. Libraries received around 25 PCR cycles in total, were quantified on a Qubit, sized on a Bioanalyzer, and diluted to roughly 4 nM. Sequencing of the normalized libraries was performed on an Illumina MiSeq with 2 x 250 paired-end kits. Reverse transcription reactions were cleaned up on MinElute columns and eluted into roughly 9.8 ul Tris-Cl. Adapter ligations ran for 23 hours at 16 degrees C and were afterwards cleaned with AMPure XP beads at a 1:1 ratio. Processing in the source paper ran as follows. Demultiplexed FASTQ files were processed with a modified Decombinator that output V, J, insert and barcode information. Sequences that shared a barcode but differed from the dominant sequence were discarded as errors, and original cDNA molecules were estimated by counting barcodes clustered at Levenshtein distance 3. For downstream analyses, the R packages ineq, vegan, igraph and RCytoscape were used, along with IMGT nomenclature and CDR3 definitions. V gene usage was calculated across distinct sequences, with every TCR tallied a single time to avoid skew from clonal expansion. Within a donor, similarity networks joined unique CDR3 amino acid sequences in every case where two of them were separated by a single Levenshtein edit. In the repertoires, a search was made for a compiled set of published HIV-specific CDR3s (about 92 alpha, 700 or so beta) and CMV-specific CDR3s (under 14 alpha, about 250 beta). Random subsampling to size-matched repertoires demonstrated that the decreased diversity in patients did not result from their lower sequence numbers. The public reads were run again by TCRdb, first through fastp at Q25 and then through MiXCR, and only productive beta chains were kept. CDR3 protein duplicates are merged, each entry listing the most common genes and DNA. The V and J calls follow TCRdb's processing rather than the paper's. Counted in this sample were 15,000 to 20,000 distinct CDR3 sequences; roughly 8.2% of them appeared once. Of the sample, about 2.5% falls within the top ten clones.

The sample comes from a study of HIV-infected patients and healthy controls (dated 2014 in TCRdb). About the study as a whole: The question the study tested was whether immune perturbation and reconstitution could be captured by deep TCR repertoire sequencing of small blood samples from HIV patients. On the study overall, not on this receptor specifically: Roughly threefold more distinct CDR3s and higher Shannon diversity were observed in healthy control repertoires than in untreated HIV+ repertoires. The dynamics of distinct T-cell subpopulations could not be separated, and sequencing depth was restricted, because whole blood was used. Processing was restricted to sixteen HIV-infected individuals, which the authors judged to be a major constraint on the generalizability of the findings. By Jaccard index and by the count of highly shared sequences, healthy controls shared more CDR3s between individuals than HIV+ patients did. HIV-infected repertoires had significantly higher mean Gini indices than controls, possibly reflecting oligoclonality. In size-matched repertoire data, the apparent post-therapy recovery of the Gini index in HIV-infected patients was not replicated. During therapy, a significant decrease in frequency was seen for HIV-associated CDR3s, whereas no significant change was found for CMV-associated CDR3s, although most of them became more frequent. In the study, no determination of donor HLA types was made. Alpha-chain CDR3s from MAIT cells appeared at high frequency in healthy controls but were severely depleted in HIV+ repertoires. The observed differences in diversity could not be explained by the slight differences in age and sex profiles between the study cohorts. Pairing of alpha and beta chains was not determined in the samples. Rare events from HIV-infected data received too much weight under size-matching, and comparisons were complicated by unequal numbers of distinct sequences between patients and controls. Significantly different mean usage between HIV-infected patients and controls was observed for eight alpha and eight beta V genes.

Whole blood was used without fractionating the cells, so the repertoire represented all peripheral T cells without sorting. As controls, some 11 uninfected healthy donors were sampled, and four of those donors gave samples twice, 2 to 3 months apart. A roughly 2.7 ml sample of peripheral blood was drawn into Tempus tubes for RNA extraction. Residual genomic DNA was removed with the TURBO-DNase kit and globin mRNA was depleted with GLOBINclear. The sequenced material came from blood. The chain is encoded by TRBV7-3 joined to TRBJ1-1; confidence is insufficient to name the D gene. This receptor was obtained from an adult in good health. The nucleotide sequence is TGTGCCAGCAGCCTTAAACGGGACACTGAAGCTTTCTTT. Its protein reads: CASSLKRDTEAFF.